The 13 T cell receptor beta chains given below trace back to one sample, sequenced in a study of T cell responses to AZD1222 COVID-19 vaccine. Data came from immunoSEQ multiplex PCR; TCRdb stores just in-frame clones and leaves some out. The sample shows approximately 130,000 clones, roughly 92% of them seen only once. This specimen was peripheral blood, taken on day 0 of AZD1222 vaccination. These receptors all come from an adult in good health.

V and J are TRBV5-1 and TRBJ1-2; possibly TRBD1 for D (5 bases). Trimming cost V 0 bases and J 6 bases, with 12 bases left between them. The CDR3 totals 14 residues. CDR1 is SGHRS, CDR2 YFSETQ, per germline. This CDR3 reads CASSLAWGMDGYTF. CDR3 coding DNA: TGCGCCAGCAGCTTGGCCTGGGGGATGGATGGCTACACCTTC.

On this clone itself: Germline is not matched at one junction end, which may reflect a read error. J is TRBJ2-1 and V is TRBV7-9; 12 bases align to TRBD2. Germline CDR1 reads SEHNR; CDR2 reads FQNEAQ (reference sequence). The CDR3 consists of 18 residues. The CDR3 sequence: CAGSLGTSGGRSYNEQFF. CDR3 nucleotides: TGTGCCGGCAGCTTAGGAACTAGCGGGGGGAGATCCTACAATGAGCAGTTCTTC. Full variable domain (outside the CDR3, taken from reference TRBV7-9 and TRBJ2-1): DTGVSQNPRHKITKRGQNVTFRCDPISEHNRLYWYRQTLGQGPEFLTYFQNEAQLEKSRLLSDRFSAERPKGSFSTLEIQRTEQGDSAMYLCAGSLGTSGGRSYNEQFFGPGTRLTVL.

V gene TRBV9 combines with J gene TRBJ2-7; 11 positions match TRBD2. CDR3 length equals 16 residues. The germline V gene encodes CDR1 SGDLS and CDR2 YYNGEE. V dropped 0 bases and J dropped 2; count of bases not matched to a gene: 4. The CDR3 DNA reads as TGTGCCAGCAGCGTAGGCCTAGCGGGGGGAACCTACGAGCAGTACTTC. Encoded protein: CASSVGLAGGTYEQYF.

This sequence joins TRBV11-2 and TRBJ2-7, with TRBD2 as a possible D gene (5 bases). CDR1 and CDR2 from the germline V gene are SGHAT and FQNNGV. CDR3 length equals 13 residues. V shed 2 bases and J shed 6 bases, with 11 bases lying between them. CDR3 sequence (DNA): TGTGCCAGCAGCTTACGGAGGTGGGCCGAGCAGTACTTC. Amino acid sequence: CASSLRRWAEQYF. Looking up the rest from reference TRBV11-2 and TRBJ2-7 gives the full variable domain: EAGVAQSPRYKIIEKRQSVAFWCNPISGHATLYWYQQILGQGPKLLIQFQNNGVVDDSQLPKDRFSAERLKGVDSTLKIQPAKLEDSAVYLCASSLRRWAEQYFGPGTRLTVT.

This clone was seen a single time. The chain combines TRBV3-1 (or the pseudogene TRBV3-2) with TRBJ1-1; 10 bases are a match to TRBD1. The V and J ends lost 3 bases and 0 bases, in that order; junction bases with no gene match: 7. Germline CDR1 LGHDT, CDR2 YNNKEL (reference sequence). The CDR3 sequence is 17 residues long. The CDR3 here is CASSQRDRGVMNTEAFF. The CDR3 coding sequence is TGTGCCAGCAGCCAGCGGGACAGGGGAGTAATGAACACTGAAGCTTTCTTT.

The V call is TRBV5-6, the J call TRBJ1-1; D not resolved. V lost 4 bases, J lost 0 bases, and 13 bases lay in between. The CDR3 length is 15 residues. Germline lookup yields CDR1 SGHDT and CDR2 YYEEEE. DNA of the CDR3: TGTGCCAGCAGCCCGGAGGCAGGAATGAACACTGAAGCTTTCTTT. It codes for CASSPEAGMNTEAFF.

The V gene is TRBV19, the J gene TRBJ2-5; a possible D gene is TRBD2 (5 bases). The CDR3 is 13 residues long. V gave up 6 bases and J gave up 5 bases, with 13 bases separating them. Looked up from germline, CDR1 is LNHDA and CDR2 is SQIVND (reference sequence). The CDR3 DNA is TGTGCCAGTAGCACCACGGGCGGGGAGACCCAGTACTTC. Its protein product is CASSTTGGETQYF. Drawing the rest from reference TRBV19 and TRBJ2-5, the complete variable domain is DGGITQSPKYLFRKEGQNVTLSCEQNLNHDAMYWYRQDPGQGLRLIYYSQIVNDFQKGDIAEGYSVSREKKESFPLTVTSAQKNPTAFYLCASSTTGGETQYFGPGTRLLVL.

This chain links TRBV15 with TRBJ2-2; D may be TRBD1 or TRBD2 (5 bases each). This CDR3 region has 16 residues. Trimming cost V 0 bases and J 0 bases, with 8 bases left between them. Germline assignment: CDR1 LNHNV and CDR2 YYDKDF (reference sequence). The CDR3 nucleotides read TGTGCCACCAGCAGAGAGGTGGGGGCGAACACCGGGGAGCTGTTTTTT. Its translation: CATSREVGANTGELFF.

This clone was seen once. CDR3 DNA: TGTGCCAGCTCACCACGACCGAACTTTAATACCTACGAGCAGTACTTC. It is translated as CASSPRPNFNTYEQYF. The chain recombines TRBV18 with TRBJ2-7; D is undetermined. Germline-derived CDR1 and CDR2 are KGHSH and LQKENI. The V gene lost 1 base and the J gene lost 2 bases, with 15 bases spanning the gap. The CDR3 runs to 16 residues.

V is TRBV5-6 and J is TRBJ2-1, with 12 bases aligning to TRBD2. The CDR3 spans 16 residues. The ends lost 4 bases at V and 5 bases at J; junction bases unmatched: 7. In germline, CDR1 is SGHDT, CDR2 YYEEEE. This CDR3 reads CASSLLAGGPHNEQFF. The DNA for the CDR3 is TGTGCCAGCAGCCTCCTAGCGGGGGGGCCTCACAATGAGCAGTTCTTC.

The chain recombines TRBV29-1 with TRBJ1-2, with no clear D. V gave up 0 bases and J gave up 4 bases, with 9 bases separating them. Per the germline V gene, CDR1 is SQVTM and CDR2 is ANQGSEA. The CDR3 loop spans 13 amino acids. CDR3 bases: TGCAGCGTTGAAGATCGGACCGTCTATGGCTACACCTTC. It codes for CSVEDRTVYGYTF.

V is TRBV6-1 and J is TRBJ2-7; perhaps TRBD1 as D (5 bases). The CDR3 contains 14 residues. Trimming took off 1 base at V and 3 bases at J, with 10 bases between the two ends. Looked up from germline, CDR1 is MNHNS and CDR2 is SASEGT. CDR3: CASSEGTPGYEQYF. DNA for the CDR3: TGTGCCAGCAGTGAAGGGACACCTGGCTACGAGCAGTACTTC.

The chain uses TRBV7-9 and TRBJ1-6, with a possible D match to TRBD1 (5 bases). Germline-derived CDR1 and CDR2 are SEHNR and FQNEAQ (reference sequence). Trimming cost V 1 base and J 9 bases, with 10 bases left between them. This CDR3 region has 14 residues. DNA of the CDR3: TGTGCCAGCAGCTTAGGGGGCAGTGCTTCACCCCTCCACTTT. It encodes CASSLGGSASPLHF.